This T cell receptor beta chain comes out of a study of shared clonotypes between healthy human individuals. Study context: Three men and two women, aged 18 to 49, were donors. Findings and limits, study-wide: Generation of non-shared clonotypes was less probable than generation of clonotypes shared by all four donors.

Comments on this clone: What it binds is unknown.

Assay used: immunoSEQ multiplex PCR; TCRdb lists only in-frame clones, some missing. This table holds 2,500,000 or so clones, 93% found once. This CDR3 spans 12 amino acids. V trimming: 4 bases; J trimming: 6 bases; junction bases outside the gene matches: 5. Per germline, CDR1 SQVTM and CDR2 ANQGSEA. The chain is built from TRBV29-1 and TRBJ1-1; 7 positions match TRBD1. The sequence was obtained from a man between 18 and 29 years old in good health. Some clones in this sample may be carry-over from other donors' samples. The source material was naive CD4+ T cells from PBMCs. Subset in this sample: CD45RA+ positively selected. CDR3 sequence (DNA): TGCAGCGTTGTGAAGGGGGCCTCTGAAGCTTTCTTT. This codes for CSVVKGASEAFF.